This paragraph reports one T cell receptor (beta chain). Unique molecular identifiers were incorporated during preparation of the TCRbeta library. A single record per CDR3 protein comes from TCRdb applying MiXCR to the PCR reads. Counted here are 450,000 to 500,000 distinct CDR3 sequences, 9.5% to 15% occurring once; the ten biggest clones make up about 5.4%. This entry is derived from a study of T-cell reconstitution after alpha-beta-depleted transplantation in children. Germline CDR1 reads GTSNPN; CDR2 reads SVGIG (reference sequence). The V gene end was trimmed by 2 bases and the J gene end by 3 bases; junction bases not matched to a gene: 7. This CDR3 comprises 16 residues.

The sample was PBMCs from the stem cell graft donor, taken from the stem cell graft. This chain connects TRBV30 to TRBJ2-5, with 12 bases matching TRBD2. The TCR was taken from a human donor who donated a stem cell graft to a child with combined immunodeficiency. As DNA, the CDR3 is TGTGCCTGGAGTCCCGGTCTAGCGGGGGGGAAAGAGACCCAGTACTTC. This gives the protein CAWSPGLAGGKETQYF. Variable domain in full (rest from reference TRBV30 and TRBJ2-5): SQTIHQWPATLVQPVGSPLSLECTVEGTSNPNLYWYRQAAGRGLQLLFYSVGIGQISSEVPQNLSASRPQDRQFILSSKKLLLSDSGFYLCAWSPGLAGGKETQYFGPGTRLLVL.